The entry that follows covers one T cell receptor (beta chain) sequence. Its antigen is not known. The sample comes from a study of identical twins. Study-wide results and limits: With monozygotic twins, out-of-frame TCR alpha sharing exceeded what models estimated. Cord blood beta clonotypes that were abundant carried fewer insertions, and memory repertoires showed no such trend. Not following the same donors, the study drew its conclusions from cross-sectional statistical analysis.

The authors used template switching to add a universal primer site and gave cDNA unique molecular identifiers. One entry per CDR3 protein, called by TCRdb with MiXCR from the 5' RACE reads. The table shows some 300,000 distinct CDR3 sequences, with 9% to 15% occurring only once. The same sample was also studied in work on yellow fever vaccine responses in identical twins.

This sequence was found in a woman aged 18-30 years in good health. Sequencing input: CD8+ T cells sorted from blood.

The chain's CDR3 is CASSLAGLQETQYF. In DNA form, the CDR3 reads TGTGCCAGCAGTTTAGCCGGACTGCAAGAGACCCAGTACTTC. The chain recombines TRBV12-3 or TRBV12-4 with TRBJ2-5; a possible D gene is TRBD2 (5 bases). V lost 0 bases to trimming and J lost 2 bases, with 7 bases between them. The CDR3 is made up of 14 amino acids.